A single sample is the source of the 6 T cell receptor beta chains below, sequenced in a study of shared clonotypes between healthy human individuals (TCRdb year 2020). The library was produced with the immunoSEQ multiplex PCR assay. The table was pulled from immuneACCESS by TCRdb, which kept in-frame rearrangements only. Such tables lose some clones; where checked, under half of the loss comes from unresolved V genes, and the rest has no known cause. The table for this sample lists about 1.1 million clones; approximately 80% of them were counted only once. The ten largest clones take up about 0.94% of the sample. The material sequenced was memory CD4+ T cells from PBMCs. In the paper's terms, the cell subset or site label means: CD45RA-negative fraction. These receptors originate from a man aged 18 to 29 in good health. Some clones in this sample may be carry-over from other donors' samples.

The V and J genes are TRBV10-3 and TRBJ2-7; D may be TRBD1 (6 bases). This CDR3 is built from 14 residues. Germline loops: CDR1 ENHRY, CDR2 SYGVKD. Trimming shortened V by 4 bases and J by 5 bases, and 15 bases separated the two germline ends. The CDR3: CAISVQGGTDEQYF. CDR3 in DNA: TGTGCCATCAGTGTACAAGGGGGAACGGACGAGCAGTACTTC.

The chain carries TRBV29-1 and TRBJ2-7; 10 nucleotides align to TRBD2. Germline trimming cut 6 bases from V and 7 bases from J; bases unmatched to any gene: 9. The CDR3 covers 13 residues. The germline CDR1 and CDR2 sequences are SQVTM and ANQGSEA. The CDR3 loop reads CSVYPSGSGEQYF. CDR3 nucleotides: TGCAGCGTCTATCCTAGCGGGAGTGGTGAGCAGTACTTC.

The gene calls are TRBV7-8 and TRBJ2-7, with a possible D match to TRBD1 (6 bases). Trimming stripped 2 bases from V and 2 bases from J, with 10 bases between. The CDR3 consists of 14 residues. Germline V gene lookup returns CDR1 SGHVS and CDR2 FQNEAQ. Here the CDR3 DNA reads TGTGCCAGCAGCTTAATACAGGGCCCCTACGAGCAGTACTTC. This sequence encodes CASSLIQGPYEQYF.

This clone was seen more than once but under ten times. The gene calls are TRBV10-2 and TRBJ2-1; TRBD2 agrees at 8 bases. CDR3 size: 14 residues. The ends lost 6 bases at V and 6 bases at J; junction bases unmatched: 7. Germline values: CDR1 WSHSY, CDR2 SAAADI. The CDR3: CASRRGTSFNEQFF. The CDR3 nucleotides are TGCGCCAGCAGGAGGGGGACTAGTTTCAATGAGCAGTTCTTC.

The genes are TRBV5-1 and TRBJ2-3; D is perhaps TRBD2 (5 bases). CDR3 size: 17 residues. Between the trimmed V and J ends, which lost 0 bases and 3 bases, there was a span of 17 bases. The germline V gene has CDR1 SGHRS and CDR2 YFSETQ. The CDR3: CASSLALGADFTDTQYF. Here the CDR3 DNA reads TGCGCCAGCAGCTTGGCCCTGGGAGCGGATTTTACAGATACGCAGTATTTT.

Comment on this clone: This may come from a read error, since a much larger clone is one base off. The DNA is omitted, as the CDR3 cannot be located on it reliably, and the CDR3 follows TCRdb's listing. The chain has TRBV30 and TRBJ1-4; TRBD1, the table's D call, lacks a check against the DNA. The CDR3 has 12 residues if both end residues are counted. Germline assignment: CDR1 GTSNPN and CDR2 SVGIG (reference sequence). Here the CDR3 reads CAWSVAQGTPSF.